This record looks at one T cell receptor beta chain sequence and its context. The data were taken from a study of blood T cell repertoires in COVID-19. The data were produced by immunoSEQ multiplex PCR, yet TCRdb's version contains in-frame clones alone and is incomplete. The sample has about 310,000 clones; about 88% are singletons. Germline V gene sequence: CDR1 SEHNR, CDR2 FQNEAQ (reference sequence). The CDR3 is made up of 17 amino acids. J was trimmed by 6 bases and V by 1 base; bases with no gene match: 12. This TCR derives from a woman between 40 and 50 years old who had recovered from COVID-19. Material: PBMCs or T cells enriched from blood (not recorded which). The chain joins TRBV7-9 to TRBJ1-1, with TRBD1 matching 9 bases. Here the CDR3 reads CASSLGGTGTGFAEAFF. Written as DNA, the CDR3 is TGTGCCAGCAGCTTAGGGGGGACAGGGACAGGGTTCGCTGAAGCTTTCTTT. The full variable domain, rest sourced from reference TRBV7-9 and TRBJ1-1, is DTGVSQNPRHKITKRGQNVTFRCDPISEHNRLYWYRQTLGQGPEFLTYFQNEAQLEKSRLLSDRFSAERPKGSFSTLEIQRTEQGDSAMYLCASSLGGTGTGFAEAFFGQGTRLTVV.